Listed below are T cell receptor beta chains from one sample, sequenced in a study of T cells in Graves' hyperthyroidism and ophthalmopathy. From the multiplex PCR reads, TCRdb called clonotypes with MiXCR, one entry per CDR3 protein. The profile shows hundreds of thousands of distinct CDR3 sequences, 15% to 20% of them singletons. Sequences were obtained from blood. The source of these receptors is a man in his forties or fifties with Graves' hyperthyroidism. CDR3s include the opening cysteine and the closing phenylalanine or tryptophan. D genes are given only for firm matches. The size field is filled for only some rows; it gives once, few, many or a size class.

CDR3nt	CDR3aa	d_gene	abundance	v_gene	j_gene
TGTGCCAGCTCACCGGGTTGGAACGAGCAGTACTTC	CASSPGWNEQYF	NA	many	TRBV18	TRBJ2-7
TGTGCCAGCAGTGAATTCGTGGGGCCGAACACCGGGGAGCTGTTTTTT	CASSEFVGPNTGELFF	NA	NA	TRBV6-1	TRBJ2-2
TGTGCCAGCTCACCGGGGGGGAATGAGCAGTTCTTC	CASSPGGNEQFF	TRBD2	many	TRBV18	TRBJ2-1
TGCAGTGCTCAGGGACTGACAAATTCACCCCTCCACTTT	CSAQGLTNSPLHF	NA	many	TRBV20-1	TRBJ1-6
TGCAGTGCCCTGAGGGACAGTGCAAAGACCCAGTACTTC	CSALRDSAKTQYF	TRBD1	many	TRBV20-1	TRBJ2-5
TGTGCCACCAGTTCGACAGGGACGGCTGGAAACACCATATATTTT	CATSSTGTAGNTIYF	TRBD1	few	TRBV24-1	TRBJ1-3
TGTGCCAGCAGCCTGAGCGGGGGCCTCTCCTACGAGCAGTACTTC	CASSLSGGLSYEQYF	TRBD2	few	TRBV7-2	TRBJ2-7
TGTGCCACCAGTTCCGGGGGGTTGGAGGTCTTCACAGATACGCAGTATTTT	CATSSGGLEVFTDTQYF	TRBD2	few	TRBV24-1	TRBJ2-3
TGTGCCAGCAGTTTGCCGGGATCCAACCTCCACTTT	CASSLPGSNLHF	NA	many	TRBV27	TRBJ1-6
TGTGCCAGCAGCGCAAGCACAGGGGTATACAATGAGCAGTTCTTC	CASSASTGVYNEQFF	TRBD1	many	TRBV7-8	TRBJ2-1
TGCAGTGCCCGACAGGGGGCCGGGGAGCTGTTTTTT	CSARQGAGELFF	TRBD1	NA	TRBV20-1	TRBJ2-2
TGTGCCAGCAGCGCGCAAACAGGGACGTGGGGAAACACCATATATTTT	CASSAQTGTWGNTIYF	NA	NA	TRBV9	TRBJ1-3
TGTGCCAGCAGTTTATTACCGGCGCAGTACTTC	CASSLLPAQYF	NA	many	TRBV28	TRBJ2-7
TGTGCCAGCTCACCACGAGTAGGGTTAAGCTCCTACGAGCAGTACTTC	CASSPRVGLSSYEQYF	NA	many	TRBV18	TRBJ2-7
TGTGCCAGCAGCTTAGGCAGGGTCGGAAGCACAGATACGCAGTATTTT	CASSLGRVGSTDTQYF	NA	many	TRBV7-8	TRBJ2-3
TGTGCCAGCAGTATAAGACAGGGTGGAATCTATGGCTACACCTTC	CASSIRQGGIYGYTF	TRBD1	many	TRBV28	TRBJ1-2
TGTGCCAGCAGCTCCACCGCAGCCGCGGGTTCGACTGAAGCTTTCTTT	CASSSTAAAGSTEAFF	NA	NA	TRBV11-2	TRBJ1-1
TGTGCCAGCAGTGATGGGCAGGGGGTCAATGAGCAGTTCTTC	CASSDGQGVNEQFF	TRBD1	NA	TRBV2	TRBJ2-1
TGTGCCAGCTCACTGACAGGGGACGAAAAACTGTTTTTT	CASSLTGDEKLFF	TRBD1	many	TRBV18	TRBJ1-4
TGTGCCAGCAGCGTAGTAAGGGTGGGGAATGAGCAGTTCTTC	CASSVVRVGNEQFF	NA	NA	TRBV9	TRBJ2-1
TGCGCCAGCTGGTTTTGGACAGACTTCTACGAGCAGTACTTC	CASWFWTDFYEQYF	NA	many	TRBV4-3	TRBJ2-7
TGTGCCTGGAGTACAGTATACGGCCAGCCCCAGCATTTT	CAWSTVYGQPQHF	NA	many	TRBV30	TRBJ1-5
TGCAGTGCTAGAGGGACAGGGGGCTGGGACATTCAGTACTTC	CSARGTGGWDIQYF	TRBD1	NA	TRBV20-1	TRBJ2-4
TGTGCCAGCAGCTCAAAGGAGGGACAGGTGAACACTGAAGCTTTCTTT	CASSSKEGQVNTEAFF	TRBD1	many	TRBV5-5	TRBJ1-1
TGTGCCAGCAGTTACGGCGGGCAGGGGGAGACCCAGTACTTC	CASSYGGQGETQYF	NA	many	TRBV6-6	TRBJ2-5
TGTGCCAGCTCACCACCAGAGGGGGCGCTTTATGGCTACACCTTC	CASSPPEGALYGYTF	TRBD1	NA	TRBV18	TRBJ1-2
TGTGCCAGCAGCTCGGCGGGGGCGGAAACTAACTATGGCTACACCTTC	CASSSAGAETNYGYTF	NA	many	TRBV28	TRBJ1-2
TGTGCCAGCAGTTCCGGGACTTTCACAGATACGCAGTATTTT	CASSSGTFTDTQYF	NA	NA	TRBV6-2/TRBV6-3	TRBJ2-3
TGTGCCAGCAGCTTGGAGGGGGGATCTACAGATACGCAGTATTTT	CASSLEGGSTDTQYF	NA	many	TRBV5-5	TRBJ2-3
TGTGCCAGCAGCTTGAGGGGGACTAGCGGGGGGGCCTCGTACGAGCAGTACTTC	CASSLRGTSGGASYEQYF	TRBD2	many	TRBV7-2	TRBJ2-7
TGTGCCAGCAGTTACCCCGGGGAAGGGGCCAGTATTCGGAACACTGAAGCTTTCTTT	CASSYPGEGASIRNTEAFF	NA	many	TRBV6-2/TRBV6-3	TRBJ1-1
TGTGCCAGCAGCCGACTAGCGGGGGGGCCGATGACCAATGAGCAGTTCTTC	CASSRLAGGPMTNEQFF	TRBD2	NA	TRBV7-3	TRBJ2-1
TGTGCCAGCAGTGAGGGTCGGCGGATGAGGGACATTCAGTACTTC	CASSEGRRMRDIQYF	NA	many	TRBV2	TRBJ2-4
TGTGCCAGCATCGAAAACCAGGGGGCGCGAGCTTTCTTT	CASIENQGARAFF	TRBD1	NA	TRBV28	TRBJ1-1
TGTGCCAGCGCCTATCAGGGGTCCGCGCTCCAAGAGACCCAGTACTTC	CASAYQGSALQETQYF	NA	NA	TRBV7-9	TRBJ2-5
TGTGCCAGCAGCTTGAGACAGGGCCCCAATGAGCAGTTCTTC	CASSLRQGPNEQFF	TRBD1	NA	TRBV7-2	TRBJ2-1
TGTGCCAGCAGTTTGGGAACTAGAAACACCGGGGAGCTGTTTTTT	CASSLGTRNTGELFF	NA	many	TRBV27	TRBJ2-2
TGCAGCGTTGATGGATCGGGCAGGGTGGCTTTCTTT	CSVDGSGRVAFF	NA	many	TRBV29-1	TRBJ1-1
TGTGCCAGCAGCTTATTTATAGGTTACCGCCCGACCACCAACACAGATACGCAGTATTTT	CASSLFIGYRPTTNTDTQYF	NA	many	TRBV11-2	TRBJ2-3
TGTGCCAGCAGCCTCTCCCGGGTCAGCTCCTACGAGCAGTACTTC	CASSLSRVSSYEQYF	NA	many	TRBV7-2	TRBJ2-7
TGCAGTGCTAGAGGTCCAGGGGGCCCGGAAGCTTTCTTT	CSARGPGGPEAFF	TRBD1	NA	TRBV20-1	TRBJ1-1
TGTGCCAGCAGCGTGAGTCGGGGGGGAGGCGCAGATACGCAGTATTTT	CASSVSRGGGADTQYF	TRBD2	many	TRBV9	TRBJ2-3
TGTGCCAGCAGTCTACAACTAGCGGGGGGGCCCGATACGCAGTATTTT	CASSLQLAGGPDTQYF	TRBD2	NA	TRBV6-1	TRBJ2-3
TGTGCCAGCACCTGGGACGGTTCCTACGAGCAGTACTTC	CASTWDGSYEQYF	NA	many	TRBV2	TRBJ2-7
TGTGCCAGTAGTATAGGGGGGCGGGGGCAGGGGGCCGGCAATGAGCAGTTCTTC	CASSIGGRGQGAGNEQFF	NA	NA	TRBV19	TRBJ2-1
TGCAGTGCTAGAGATCCCAGCGGGGCTGGGAATGAGCAGTTCTTC	CSARDPSGAGNEQFF	TRBD2	NA	TRBV20-1	TRBJ2-1
TGCAGTGCTAGAGATGCGAGGGGGGACAACAATGAGCAGCTCTTC	CSARDARGDNNEQLF	NA	NA	TRBV20-1	TRBJ2-1
TGTGCCGGCAGCTTTAGCGGGGGGGCAAGCACAGATACGCAGTATTTT	CAGSFSGGASTDTQYF	TRBD2	few	TRBV7-3	TRBJ2-3
TGCAGTGCTAGAGATTTGGACAGCCTCAACACTGAAGCTTTCTTT	CSARDLDSLNTEAFF	NA	many	TRBV20-1	TRBJ1-1
TGCAGTGCTAGGGGAGGAGATGGCTACACCTTC	CSARGGDGYTF	NA	NA	TRBV20-1	TRBJ1-2
TGTGCCAGCAGCTTGTATCGACAGCGCTCCTACGAGCAGTACTTC	CASSLYRQRSYEQYF	NA	few	TRBV11-3	TRBJ2-7
TGTGCCAGCAGCTCTAATCCGGGGGGGCAAGATACGCAGTATTTT	CASSSNPGGQDTQYF	TRBD2	few	TRBV11-2	TRBJ2-3
TGTGCCAGCAGCCAGAGGACAGGGGGCTGGGATGAGCAGTTCTTC	CASSQRTGGWDEQFF	TRBD1	NA	TRBV3-1	TRBJ2-1
TGCGCCAGCAGCTTGGGACAGGGAACGCAAAAACTGTTTTTT	CASSLGQGTQKLFF	TRBD1	many	TRBV5-1	TRBJ1-4
TGTGCCAGCAGTCGCTGGGTGAACACCGGGGAGCTGTTTTTT	CASSRWVNTGELFF	NA	few	TRBV12-3/TRBV12-4	TRBJ2-2